The 20 T cell receptor beta chains presented below share a single source sample, sequenced in a study of blood T cells in healthy people across ages. Using a J-beta primer mix together with a sample-barcoded 5' primer, a second PCR was run for about 6 to 12 cycles. MiXCR was run by TCRdb on the 5' RACE reads, yielding one entry per CDR3 protein. The table has fewer than 650,000 distinct CDR3 sequences, 25% to 35% seen once. The same sample was also studied in work on T cells of mothers and their children.

The sequencing sample was made of blood. Source of these receptors: a boy between 2 and 15 years old in good health.

This clonotype was detected only a few times. This sequence joins TRBV10-1 and TRBJ2-2, with D unresolved. V shed 3 bases and J shed 6 bases, with 14 bases lying between them. The CDR3 loop spans 15 amino acids. The germline V gene encodes CDR1 WNHNN and CDR2 SYGVQD (reference sequence). CDR3 bases: TGCGCCAGCAGTGAAAAGACCTCCCCGCCCGGGGAGCTGTTTTTT. Protein: CASSEKTSPPGELFF.

V gene TRBV29-1 combines with J gene TRBJ2-3; TRBD2 matches at 12 bases. V lost 5 bases to trimming and J lost 6 bases; unmatched junction nucleotides: 6. CDR1 is SQVTM, CDR2 ANQGSEA, per germline. The CDR3 totals 14 residues. CDR3: CSVRPSGGADTQYF. The CDR3 DNA is TGCAGCGTTAGGCCTAGCGGGGGGGCGGATACGCAGTATTTT.

The V gene is TRBV10-3, the J gene TRBJ2-3; 8 bases agree with TRBD1. V shed 7 bases, J shed 0 bases, and the junction held 18 bases outside the gene matches. Germline values: CDR1 ENHRY, CDR2 SYGVKD. The CDR3 has 19 residues. The CDR3 reads CAITAFLTGAPLSTDTQYF. The DNA of the CDR3 is TGTGCCATCACCGCATTTTTGACAGGGGCCCCCTTAAGCACAGATACGCAGTATTTT.

Remarks on this clonotype: Possible read error: a much larger clone is one base away. The chain uses TRBV7-9 and TRBJ2-7; 7 bases match TRBD2. The end of the DNA is better explained by TRBJ2-1, so the J call may be wrong. The CDR3 is 14 amino acids. CDR1 and CDR2 (germline): SEHNR, FQNEAQ (reference sequence). In DNA, the CDR3 is TGTGCCAGCAGCCCGGGACTAACCTACAATGAGCAGTTCTTC. Protein product: CASSPGLTYNEQFF.

The table lists this clonotype with a few counts. The chain couples TRBV6-4 to TRBJ2-5; D may match TRBD1 or TRBD2 (5 bases each). The last part of the DNA fits TRBJ2-1 better; the J call may be wrong. Per the germline V gene, CDR1 is MRHNA and CDR2 is SNTAGT. The CDR3 contains 13 residues. In nucleotides, the CDR3 is TGTGCCAGCAGTGACAGGGACCACAATGAGCAGTTCTTC. Its protein is CASSDRDHNEQFF.

This clonotype has a count of ten or more. The chain couples TRBV29-1 to TRBJ2-5, with 12 bases lining up with TRBD2. Germline CDR1 SQVTM, CDR2 ANQGSEA. This CDR3 spans 14 amino acids. Germline trimming cut 6 bases from V and 2 bases from J; bases unmatched to any gene: 4. This CDR3 is CSVASGRAQETQYF. The CDR3 bases are TGCAGCGTGGCTAGCGGGAGGGCTCAAGAGACCCAGTACTTC.

The rearrangement joins TRBV3-1 to TRBJ2-3; D is possibly TRBD2 (5 bases). In germline, CDR1 is LGHDT, CDR2 YNNKEL (reference sequence). The CDR3 is 16 amino acids. With 5 bases removed from V and 4 bases from J, the gap between germline ends came to 19 bases. The CDR3 sequence is CASSRRAAGSADTQYF. In DNA form, the CDR3 reads TGTGCCAGCAGCAGACGAGCGGCCGGGTCCGCAGATACGCAGTATTTT.

The rearrangement uses TRBV27 and TRBJ2-1; D assignment may be TRBD1 or TRBD2 (6 bases each). The germline V gene encodes CDR1 MNHEY and CDR2 SMNVEV (reference sequence). The CDR3 has 15 amino acids. Trimming left V 7 bases short and J 6 bases short, with 19 bases between. The CDR3 region has the DNA TGTGCCAGCAAATTCACAGGGACTCTCTTCAATGAGCAGTTCTTC. Protein product: CASKFTGTLFNEQFF.

This clonotype was picked up a small number of times. The chain joins TRBV7-9 to TRBJ2-1, with 7 bases that match TRBD1. The J call may be incorrect, as the DNA end agrees better with TRBJ2-7. CDR1 is SEHNR and CDR2 is FQNEAQ in the germline V gene (reference sequence). The CDR3 loop spans 14 amino acids. CDR3 in amino acids: CASPPGQLKYEQYF. For the CDR3, the DNA is TGTGCCAGTCCCCCGGGACAGCTAAAATACGAGCAGTACTTC.

This clonotype has just one count. The CDR3 region is CASSLQALRGNTIYF. The CDR3 bases are TGTGCCAGCAGCCTACAAGCTTTGCGGGGAAACACCATATATTTT. This chain links TRBV5-5 with TRBJ1-3; unclear D gene. Deletions cut 4 bases from V and 4 bases from J, with 15 bases between. Germline assignment: CDR1 SGHKS and CDR2 YYEKEE (reference sequence). The CDR3 totals 15 residues.

The chain employs TRBV25-1 and TRBJ1-4; D is perhaps TRBD1 (6 bases). CDR1 is MGHDK and CDR2 is SYGVNS in the germline V gene. With 7 bases removed from V and 0 bases from J, the gap between germline ends came to 12 bases. This CDR3 comprises 15 residues. CDR3 sequence: CASTVTGTTNEKLFF. The CDR3 DNA reads TGTGCCAGCACCGTAACAGGGACAACTAATGAAAAACTGTTTTTT.

This clonotype was seen only a few times. V gene TRBV12-3 or TRBV12-4 combines with J gene TRBJ1-1; 8 bases are shared with TRBD1. The CDR3 runs to 13 residues. With V trimmed by 8 bases and J by 0 bases, 2 bases remained unmatched. This CDR3 reads CASQGALNTEAFF. Written as DNA, the CDR3 is TGTGCCAGCCAGGGGGCCCTGAACACTGAAGCTTTCTTT.

CDR3 DNA: TGTGCCAGCAGTTTAGGGCGGGAGGGGTACAATGAGCAGTTCTTC. It specifies CASSLGREGYNEQFF. The rearrangement links TRBV12-3 or TRBV12-4 to TRBJ2-1; TRBD2 matches at 9 bases. This CDR3 spans 15 amino acids. With 1 base clipped from V and 4 bases from J, the junction kept 2 bases outside the gene matches.

In its sample, this clonotype was seen a few times. This rearrangement joins TRBV3-1 to TRBJ2-7, with D tentatively TRBD2 (5 bases). Germline CDR1 LGHDT, CDR2 YNNKEL (reference sequence). The germline V and J ends were trimmed by 1 base and 6 bases, with 7 bases remaining between them. This CDR3 contains 12 residues. The chain's CDR3 is CASSQAGSEQYF. The CDR3 nucleotides are TGTGCCAGCAGCCAAGCGGGGTCCGAGCAGTACTTC.

The CDR3 nucleotides are TGTGCCAGCAGCTTAGGCGCTAGCGGGGCCTATTACACCGGGGAGCTGTTTTTT. It codes for CASSLGASGAYYTGELFF. The chain recombines TRBV11-2 with TRBJ2-2, with 9 nucleotides matching TRBD2. V shed 1 base, J shed 3 bases, and the junction held 9 bases outside the gene matches. This CDR3 is built from 18 residues. Germline lookup yields CDR1 SGHAT and CDR2 FQNNGV.

This clonotype was observed a few times. This chain joins TRBV7-9 and TRBJ1-2, with D unclear. The CDR3 contains 14 residues. V lost 5 bases and J 4 bases, leaving 14 bases between the germline ends. Germline assignment: CDR1 SEHNR and CDR2 FQNEAQ (reference sequence). Here the CDR3 DNA reads TGTGCCAGCAGCCCCGAAGTGGCAGGCTATGGCTACACCTTC. This encodes CASSPEVAGYGYTF. The whole variable domain, filled in from reference TRBV7-9 and TRBJ1-2, reads DTGVSQNPRHKITKRGQNVTFRCDPISEHNRLYWYRQTLGQGPEFLTYFQNEAQLEKSRLLSDRFSAERPKGSFSTLEIQRTEQGDSAMYLCASSPEVAGYGYTFGSGTRLTVV.

The V call is TRBV11-2, the J call TRBJ2-4; TRBD1 or TRBD2 may be the D gene (7 bases each). Trimming took 0 bases from V and 7 from J, leaving 16 bases between them. The CDR3 has 16 residues. The germline gives CDR1 SGHAT, CDR2 FQNNGV. DNA for the CDR3: TGTGCCAGCAGCTTAGAGCAGACAGGGAGGGGTAACATTCAGTACTTC. Its protein product is CASSLEQTGRGNIQYF.

The rearrangement joins TRBV20-1 to TRBJ2-7; 8 bases map to TRBD2. This CDR3 spans 15 amino acids. Germline lookup yields CDR1 DFQATT and CDR2 SNEGSKA (reference sequence). V trimming: 4 bases; J trimming: 4 bases; junction bases outside the gene matches: 12. DNA of the CDR3: TGCAGTGCTAAGAGCGTTTCGGGGGGGCCGTACGAGCAGTACTTC. Protein product: CSAKSVSGGPYEQYF.

This clonotype has only a few counts. V and J are TRBV7-2 and TRBJ2-3, with 10 bases fitting TRBD2. CDR1 is SGHTA, CDR2 FQGNSA, per germline. The V gene end was trimmed by 5 bases and the J gene end by 14 bases; junction bases not matched to a gene: 7. The CDR3 contains 12 residues. The CDR3 bases are TGTGCCAGCAGCCCCTCGGGACTAGCGCCGTATTTT. It encodes CASSPSGLAPYF.

The sample holds a few counts of this clonotype. The rearrangement joins TRBV5-1 to TRBJ2-7; TRBD1 agrees at 8 bases. Germline V gene sequence: CDR1 SGHRS, CDR2 YFSETQ. V shed 0 bases, J shed 3 bases, and the junction held 5 bases outside the gene matches. The CDR3 consists of 15 residues. The CDR3 region has the DNA TGCGCCAGCAGCTTGGAACGGACAGGGTTCTACGAGCAGTACTTC. It yields the protein CASSLERTGFYEQYF.